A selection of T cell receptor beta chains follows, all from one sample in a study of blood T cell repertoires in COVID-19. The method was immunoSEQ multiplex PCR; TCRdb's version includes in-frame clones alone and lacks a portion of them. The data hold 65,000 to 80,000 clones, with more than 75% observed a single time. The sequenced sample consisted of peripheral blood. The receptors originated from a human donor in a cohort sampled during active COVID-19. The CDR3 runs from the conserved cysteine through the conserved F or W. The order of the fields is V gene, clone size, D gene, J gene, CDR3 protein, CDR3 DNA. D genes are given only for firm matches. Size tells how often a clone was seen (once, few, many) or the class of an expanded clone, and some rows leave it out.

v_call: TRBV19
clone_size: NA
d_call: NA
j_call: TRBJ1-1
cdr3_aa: CASRDPLVHEAFF
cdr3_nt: TGTGCCAGCAGGGATCCCTTGGTTCATGAAGCTTTCTTT

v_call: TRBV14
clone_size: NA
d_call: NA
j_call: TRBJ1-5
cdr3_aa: CASSQDRGGPGNQPQHF
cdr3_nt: TGTGCCAGCAGCCAAGATCGTGGAGGGCCAGGCAATCAGCCCCAGCATTTT

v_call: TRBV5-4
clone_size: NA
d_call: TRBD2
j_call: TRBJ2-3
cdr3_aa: CASSPTSGASTDTQYF
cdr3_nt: TGTGCCAGCAGCCCCACTAGCGGGGCTAGCACAGATACGCAGTATTTT

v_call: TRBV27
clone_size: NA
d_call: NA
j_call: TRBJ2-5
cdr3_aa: CASSLVIGLPQGRETQYF
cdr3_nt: TGTGCCAGCAGTTTAGTGATCGGGCTCCCACAGGGCCGGGAGACCCAGTACTTC

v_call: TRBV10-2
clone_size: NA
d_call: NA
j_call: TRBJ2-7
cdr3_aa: CASSEARGSYEQYF
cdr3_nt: TGCGCCAGCAGTGAAGCCCGGGGATCCTACGAGCAGTACTTC

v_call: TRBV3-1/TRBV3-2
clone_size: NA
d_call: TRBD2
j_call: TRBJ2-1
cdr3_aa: CASSPLVREAYYNEQFF
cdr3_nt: TGTGCCAGCAGCCCTCTTGTTCGGGAGGCTTACTACAATGAGCAGTTCTTC

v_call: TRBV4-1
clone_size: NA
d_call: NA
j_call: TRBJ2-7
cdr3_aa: CASSQATSYEQYF
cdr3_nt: TGCGCCAGCAGCCAAGCGACTTCCTACGAGCAGTACTTC

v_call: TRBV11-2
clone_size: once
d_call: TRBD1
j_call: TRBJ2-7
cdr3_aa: CASSLRDRASYEQYF
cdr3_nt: TGTGCCAGCAGCCTCCGGGACAGGGCCTCCTACGAGCAGTACTTC

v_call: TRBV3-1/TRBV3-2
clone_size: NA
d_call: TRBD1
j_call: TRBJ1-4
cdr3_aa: CASSSSIGGGQPNEKLFF
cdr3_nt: TGTGCCAGCAGCTCCTCAATAGGAGGGGGACAGCCTAATGAAAAACTGTTTTTT

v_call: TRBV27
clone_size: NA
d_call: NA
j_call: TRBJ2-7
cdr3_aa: CASSFGAYEQYF
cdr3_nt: TGTGCCAGCAGTTTTGGAGCCTACGAGCAGTACTTC

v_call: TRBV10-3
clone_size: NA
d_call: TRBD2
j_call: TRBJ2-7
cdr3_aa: CAIRTSGRSEQYF
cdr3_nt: TGTGCCATCAGGACTAGCGGGAGGAGCGAGCAGTACTTC

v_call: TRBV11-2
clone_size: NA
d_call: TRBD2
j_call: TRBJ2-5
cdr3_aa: CASSLGGLAGEETQYF
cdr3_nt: TGTGCCAGCAGCTTAGGAGGACTAGCGGGAGAAGAGACCCAGTACTTC

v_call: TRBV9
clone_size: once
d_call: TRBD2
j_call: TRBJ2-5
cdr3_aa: CASSVGGSDETQYF
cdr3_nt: TGTGCCAGCAGCGTAGGCGGGAGTGATGAGACCCAGTACTTC

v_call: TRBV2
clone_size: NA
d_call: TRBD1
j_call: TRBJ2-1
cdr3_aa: CASRWTGDNEQFF
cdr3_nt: TGTGCCAGCAGATGGACAGGAGACAATGAGCAGTTCTTC

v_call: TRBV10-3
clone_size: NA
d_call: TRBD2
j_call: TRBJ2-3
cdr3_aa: CAISEHSGRSDTQYF
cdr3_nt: TGTGCCATCAGTGAGCACAGCGGGAGATCAGATACGCAGTATTTT

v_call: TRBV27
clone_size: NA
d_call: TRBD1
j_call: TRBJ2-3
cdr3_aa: CASSPGGSADTQYF
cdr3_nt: TGTGCCAGCAGTCCAGGGGGTAGTGCAGATACGCAGTATTTT

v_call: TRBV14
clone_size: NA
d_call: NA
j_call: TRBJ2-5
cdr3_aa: CASSQDPGEGRYQETQYF
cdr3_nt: TGTGCCAGCAGCCAAGATCCCGGCGAGGGAAGATACCAAGAGACCCAGTACTTC

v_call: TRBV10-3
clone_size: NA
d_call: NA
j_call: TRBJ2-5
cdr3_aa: CAIRRTDRQETQYF
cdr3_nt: TGTGCCATCAGACGCACGGACAGACAAGAGACCCAGTACTTC

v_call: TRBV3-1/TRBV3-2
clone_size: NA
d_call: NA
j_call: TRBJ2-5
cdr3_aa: CASSQIKRETQYF
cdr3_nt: TGTGCCAGCAGCCAAATCAAACGGGAGACCCAGTACTTC

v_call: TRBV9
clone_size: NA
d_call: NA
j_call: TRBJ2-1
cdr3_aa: CASSVTSGINNEQFF
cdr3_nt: TGTGCCAGCAGCGTAACATCCGGGATCAACAATGAGCAGTTCTTC

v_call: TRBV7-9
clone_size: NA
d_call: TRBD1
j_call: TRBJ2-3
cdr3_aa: CASSPAPGQRQYF
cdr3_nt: TGTGCCAGCAGCCCCGCCCCGGGACAGAGGCAGTATTTT

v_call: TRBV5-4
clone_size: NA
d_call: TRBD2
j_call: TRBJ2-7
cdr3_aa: CASSLGGSGVYEQYF
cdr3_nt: TGTGCCAGCAGCCTGGGGGGTAGCGGGGTCTACGAGCAGTACTTC

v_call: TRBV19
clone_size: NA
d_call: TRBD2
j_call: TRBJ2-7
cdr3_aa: CASSRTSGPYEQYF
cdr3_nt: TGTGCCAGTAGTAGGACTAGCGGGCCCTACGAGCAGTACTTC

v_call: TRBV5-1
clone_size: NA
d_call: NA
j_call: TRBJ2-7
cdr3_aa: CASSLNPRSSYEQYF
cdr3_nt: TGCGCCAGCAGCTTGAACCCCCGGAGCTCCTACGAGCAGTACTTC

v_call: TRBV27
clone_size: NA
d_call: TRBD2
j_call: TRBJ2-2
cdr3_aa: CASSLKGLAGGGYTGELFF
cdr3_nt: TGTGCCAGCAGTTTAAAGGGACTAGCGGGCGGAGGGTACACCGGGGAGCTGTTTTTT

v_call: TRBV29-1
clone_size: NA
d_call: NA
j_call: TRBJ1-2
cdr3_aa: CSVSPQGLGYTF
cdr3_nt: TGCAGCGTTTCGCCCCAGGGGCTTGGCTACACCTTC

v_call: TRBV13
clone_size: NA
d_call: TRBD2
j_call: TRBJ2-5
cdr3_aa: CASSVAGGEETQYF
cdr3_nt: TGTGCCAGCAGCGTAGCGGGAGGAGAAGAGACCCAGTACTTC

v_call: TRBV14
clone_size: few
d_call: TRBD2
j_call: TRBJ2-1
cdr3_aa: CASSQDSGSGRSSEQFF
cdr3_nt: TGTGCCAGCAGCCAAGATAGCGGTAGCGGGAGGAGTTCAGAGCAGTTCTTC

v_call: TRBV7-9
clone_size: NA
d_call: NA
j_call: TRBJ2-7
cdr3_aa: CASSRSGFYEQYF
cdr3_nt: TGTGCCAGCAGCCGAAGCGGGTTCTACGAGCAGTACTTC

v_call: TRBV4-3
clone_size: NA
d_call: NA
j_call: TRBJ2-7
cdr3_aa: CASSQQRTGTYEQYF
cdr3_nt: TGCGCCAGCAGCCAGCAGCGGACGGGAACCTACGAGCAGTACTTC

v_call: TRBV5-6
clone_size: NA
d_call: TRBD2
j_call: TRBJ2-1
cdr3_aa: CASSLSASGYNEQFF
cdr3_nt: TGTGCCAGCAGCTTATCGGCTAGCGGGTACAATGAGCAGTTCTTC

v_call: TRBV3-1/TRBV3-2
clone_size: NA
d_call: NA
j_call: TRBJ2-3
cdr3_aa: CASSRAGTDTQYF
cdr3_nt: TGTGCCAGCAGCCGGGCGGGGACAGATACGCAGTATTTT

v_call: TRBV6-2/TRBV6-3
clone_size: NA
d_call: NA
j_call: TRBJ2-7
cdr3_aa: CASSYSSEQYF
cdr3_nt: TGTGCCAGCAGTTACTCCTCTGAGCAGTACTTC

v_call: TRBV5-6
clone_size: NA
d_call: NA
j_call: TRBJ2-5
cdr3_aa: CASSLEVGSGETQYF
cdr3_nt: TGTGCCAGCAGCTTGGAGGTGGGGAGCGGAGAGACCCAGTACTTC

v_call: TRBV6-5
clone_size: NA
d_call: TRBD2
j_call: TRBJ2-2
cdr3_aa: CASSRGGTGELFF
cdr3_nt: TGTGCCAGCTCGCGGGGAGGGACCGGGGAGCTGTTTTTT

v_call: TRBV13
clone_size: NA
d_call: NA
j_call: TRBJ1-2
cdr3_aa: CASSLRGWGEGYGYTF
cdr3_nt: TGTGCCAGCAGCTTACGGGGATGGGGGGAAGGCTATGGCTACACCTTC

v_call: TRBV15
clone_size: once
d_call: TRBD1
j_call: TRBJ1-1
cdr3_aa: CATSRGQGGTEAFF
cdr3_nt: TGTGCCACCAGCAGAGGACAGGGGGGTACTGAAGCTTTCTTT

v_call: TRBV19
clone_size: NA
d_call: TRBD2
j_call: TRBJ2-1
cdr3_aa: CASSIDAGVREQFF
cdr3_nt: TGTGCCAGTAGTATAGACGCGGGAGTACGGGAGCAGTTCTTC

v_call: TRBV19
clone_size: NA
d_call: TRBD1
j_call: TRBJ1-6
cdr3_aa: CASSIKTGNSPLHF
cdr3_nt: TGTGCCAGTAGTATCAAGACAGGGAATTCACCCCTCCACTTT

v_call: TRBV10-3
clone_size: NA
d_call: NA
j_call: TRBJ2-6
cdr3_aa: CAIPTGPSSGANVLTF
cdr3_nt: TGTGCCATTCCGACAGGTCCCTCCTCTGGGGCCAACGTCCTGACTTTC

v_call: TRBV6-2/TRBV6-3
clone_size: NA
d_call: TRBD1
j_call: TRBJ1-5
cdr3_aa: CASSGTGPNQPQHF
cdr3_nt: TGTGCCAGCAGCGGGACAGGGCCGAATCAGCCCCAGCATTTT

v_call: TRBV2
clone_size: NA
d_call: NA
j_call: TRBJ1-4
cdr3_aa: CASSVEGNEKLFF
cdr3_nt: TGTGCCAGCAGTGTGGAGGGTAATGAAAAACTGTTTTTT

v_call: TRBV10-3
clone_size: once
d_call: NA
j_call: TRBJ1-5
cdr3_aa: CAISEDLGREPQHF
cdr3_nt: TGTGCCATCAGTGAAGATTTAGGGAGGGAGCCCCAGCATTTT